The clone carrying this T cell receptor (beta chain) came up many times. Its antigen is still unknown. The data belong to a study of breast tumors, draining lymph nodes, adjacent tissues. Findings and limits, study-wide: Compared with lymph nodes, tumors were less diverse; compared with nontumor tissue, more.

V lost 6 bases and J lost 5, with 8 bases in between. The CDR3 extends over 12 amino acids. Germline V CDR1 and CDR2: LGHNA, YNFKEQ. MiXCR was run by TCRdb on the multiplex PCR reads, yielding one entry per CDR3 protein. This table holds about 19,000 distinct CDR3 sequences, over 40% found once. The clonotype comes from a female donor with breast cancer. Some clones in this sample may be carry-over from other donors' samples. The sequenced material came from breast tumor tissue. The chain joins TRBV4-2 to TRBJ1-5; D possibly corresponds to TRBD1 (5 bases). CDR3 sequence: CASRQGDQPQHF. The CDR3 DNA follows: TGTGCCAGCAGGCAGGGAGATCAGCCCCAGCATTTT.